A single sample gave rise to the 21 T cell receptor beta chains below, sequenced in a study of tissue T cells after allogeneic stem cell transplantation. Indicated time point: mouse harvest day 14 after allogeneic transplant. Each mouse received 10^7 T-cell-depleted marrow cells plus 10^6 splenic CD5+ T cells by tail vein. Assay used: immunoSEQ multiplex PCR; TCRdb lists only in-frame clones, some missing. This sample has about 4,600 clones, with roughly 50% found just once. Sequenced input: lymph node tissue. The origin of the receptors is a female BALB/c mouse given C57BL/6 T cells with graft-versus-host disease after an allogeneic hematopoietic cell transplant.

Remarks on this clone: Mouse gene names apply. The read is 1 residue too short to cover the CDR3 end, so that end is filled in from the germline J gene. The chain joins TRBV3 to TRBJ2-5; D gene uncertain. With 6 bases removed from V and 4 bases from J, the gap between germline ends came to 5 bases. The CDR3 covers 11 residues. The V gene's germline CDR1 is SNHLY and CDR2 FYNGKV (reference sequence). Partial CDR3 DNA: TGTGCCAGCAGGGAGGAAGACACCCAGTAC. Amino acids: CASREEDTQY. The whole CDR3 region reads CASREEDTQYF.

To note about this clone: Gene names are mouse gene names. The sequenced fragment ends 1 residue before the CDR3 boundary, so the rest is inferred from the germline J gene. The V call is TRBV13-3, the J call TRBJ1-4; TRBD1 might be the D (5 bases). The CDR3 consists of 16 residues. The V gene's germline CDR1 is NNHDY and CDR2 SYVADS. Trimming removed 2 bases from V and 1 base from J, with 12 bases in between. The CDR3 sequence is CASSEEGRGSNERLFF. The CDR3 bases that were read are TGTGCCAGCAGTGAGGAGGGGCGAGGTTCCAACGAAAGATTATTT.

This clone was counted once. Genes and germline come from the mouse. The CDR3 end is not reached by the read, which stops 1 residue before it; the germline J gene fills it in. The rearrangement uses TRBV3 and TRBJ1-4; D gene ambiguous. V shed 5 bases and J shed 5 bases, with 6 bases lying between them. Germline loops: CDR1 SNHLY, CDR2 FYNGKV (reference sequence). The CDR3 has 12 amino acids. The CDR3 DNA, read in part, is TGTGCCAGCAGCCCAAAAAACGAAAGATTATTT. Amino acid sequence: CASSPKNERLF. Given in full, the CDR3 is CASSPKNERLFF.

The sample holds a few counts of this clone. Here the gene names and germline are mouse. The read gets to within 1 residue of the CDR3 end, and the germline J gene fills in the rest. This chain uses TRBV26 with TRBJ1-3, with 8 positions matching TRBD1. Germline CDR1 reads KGHPV; CDR2 reads FQNQEV (reference sequence). The CDR3 totals 16 residues. The V gene end was trimmed by 3 bases and the J gene end by 0 bases; junction bases not matched to a gene: 4. CDR3 amino acids: CASSLTGGPSGNTLYF. The sequenced part of the CDR3 DNA is TGTGCCAGCAGTCTCACAGGGGGTCCTTCTGGAAATACGCTCTAT.

Notes on this clone: Mouse gene names apply. The CDR3 extends 1 residue past the end of the read, so its final part is completed from the germline J gene. The genes are TRBV19 and TRBJ1-1, with 10 bases fitting TRBD1. V lost 2 bases, J lost 4 bases, and 5 bases stayed unmatched. The germline V gene has CDR1 FNHDT and CDR2 SITEND (reference sequence). The CDR3 loop spans 15 amino acids. The CDR3 bases that were read are TGTGCCAGCAGTATGGGACAGGGGAGGAGCACAGAAGTCTTC. Its protein is CASSMGQGRSTEVF. In full, the CDR3 reads CASSMGQGRSTEVFF.

This clone has just a few counts. Any gene name here is a mouse gene name. The CDR3 protein is CASRSDWGYEQYF. The part of the CDR3 DNA that was read is TGTGCCAGCAGGTCCGACTGGGGCTATGAACAGTAC. This chain links TRBV3 with TRBJ2-7; 8 nucleotides agree with TRBD2. The CDR3 end lies 1 residue beyond the end of the read and is filled in from the germline J gene. Germline trimming cut 6 bases from V and 3 bases from J; bases unmatched to any gene: 4. Looked up from germline, CDR1 is SNHLY and CDR2 is FYNGKV (reference sequence). The CDR3 is made up of 13 amino acids. The entire variable domain, with the rest obtained from reference TRBV3 and TRBJ2-7, is as follows: GPKVLQIPSHQIIDMGQMVTLNCDPVSNHLYFYWYKQILGQQMEFLVNFYNGKVMEKSKLFKDQFSVERPDGSYFTLKIQPTALEDSAVYFCASRSDWGYEQYFGPGTRLTVL.

Concerning this clone itself: Gene names refer to mouse genes. The read finishes 1 residue shy of the CDR3 end, and the germline J gene is used to complete it. The chain is built from TRBV26 and TRBJ1-1, with 8 bases that match TRBD1. CDR3 length equals 14 residues. V lost 1 base and J lost 5; bases outside the gene matches: 3. Germline CDR1 KGHPV, CDR2 FQNQEV (reference sequence). The CDR3 DNA, read in part, is TGTGCCAGCAGTCTGTACAGACAGGGGACAGAAGTCTTC. This gives the protein CASSLYRQGTEVF. The complete CDR3 reads CASSLYRQGTEVFF.

As for this clone: Gene names denote mouse genes. The DNA ends 1 residue before the CDR3 does, and the rest of the CDR3 is filled in from the germline J gene. V is TRBV12-2 and J is TRBJ1-3; no firm D call. Trimming cost V 2 bases and J 0 bases, with 7 bases left between them. Germline lookup yields CDR1 SGHLS and CDR2 HYDKME. The CDR3 spans 14 residues. This CDR3 is CASSQTFSGNTLYF. The DNA read from the CDR3 is TGTGCCAGCTCTCAGACATTTTCTGGAAATACGCTCTAT.

Details on this clone: Any gene name here is a mouse gene name. The read halts 1 residue ahead of the CDR3 end, with the missing end drawn from the germline J gene. The V and J genes are TRBV23 and TRBJ2-7; the D call in the table, TRBD2, was not verified against the DNA. Germline V CDR1 and CDR2: KGHTA, FQNQQP. This CDR3 is 13 amino acids long. Partial CDR3 DNA: TGCTCCAGCAGTCAATCGGACTTCTATGAACAGTAC. It yields the protein CSSSQSDFYEQY. The full CDR3 protein reads CSSSQSDFYEQYF.

With regard to this clone: The gene names here belong to mouse. The observed sequence ends 1 residue before the CDR3 terminus, with the missing tail filled in from the germline J gene. The chain recombines TRBV4 with TRBJ1-6, with TRBD1 identical over 9 bases. TRBJ1-6 is identified as an open reading frame with a role that is uncertain. V shed 5 bases and J 6 bases; nucleotides not matched to a gene: 5. CDR3 length: 15 residues. Germline V gives CDR1 LGHDT, CDR2 YNNKQL (reference sequence). CDR3 amino acids: CASSLGTGSNSPLYF. The covered CDR3 bases are TGTGCCAGCAGCCTCGGGACAGGGAGTAATTCGCCCCTCTAC.

Relative to its sample, this clone is large. Gene and germline names: mouse. The CDR3 end is not reached by the read, which stops 1 residue before it; the germline J gene fills it in. This chain connects TRBV31 to TRBJ1-2; perhaps TRBD1 as D (5 bases). The germline V gene encodes CDR1 GKSSPN and CDR2 SITVG. Trimming removed 0 bases from V and 0 bases from J, with 11 bases in between. The CDR3 is 15 residues long. Incomplete CDR3 DNA: TGTGCCTGGAGTCTAAACACAGGCGCAAACTCCGACTACACC. Protein sequence: CAWSLNTGANSDYT. The CDR3, in full, reads CAWSLNTGANSDYTF.

Regarding this clone: Gene and germline names: mouse. The read ends 1 residue before the CDR3 terminus; that terminus is restored from the germline J gene. The chain links TRBV5 to TRBJ1-2; 7 bases agree with TRBD1. The junction had 0 bases not matched to a gene; V was cut back by 3 bases and J by 2 bases. Germline assignment: CDR1 LGHNA and CDR2 YNLKQL (reference sequence). The CDR3 loop spans 13 amino acids. The sequenced CDR3 bases are TGTGCCAGCAGCCAGACAGGGAACTCCGACTACACC. The encoded protein is CASSQTGNSDYT. The complete CDR3 protein is CASSQTGNSDYTF.

Concerning this clone itself: A read error is likely here: a far larger clone is one base away. Gene names refer to mouse genes. Read data end 1 residue before the CDR3 end; the end is taken from the germline J gene. The chain is built from TRBV19 and TRBJ1-4; D possibly corresponds to TRBD1 (5 bases). The CDR3 is made up of 15 amino acids. Germline V gene lookup returns CDR1 FNHDT and CDR2 SITEND (reference sequence). CDR3 bases read: TGTGCCAGCACCCGAGAGACAGTTTCCAACGAAACATTATTT. It codes for CASTRETVSNETLF. The whole CDR3 is CASTRETVSNETLFF.

Remarks on this clone: Gene names denote mouse genes. The CDR3 end falls 1 residue outside the read, so it is completed with the germline J gene. This chain joins TRBV13-2 and TRBJ2-5, with 13 nucleotides matching TRBD2. V trimming: 0 bases; J trimming: 7 bases; junction bases outside the gene matches: 5. Germline assignment: CDR1 NNHNN and CDR2 SYGAGS (reference sequence). This CDR3 comprises 16 residues. The CDR3 sequence: CASGDGTGGAQNTQYF. The DNA read from the CDR3 is TGTGCCAGCGGTGATGGGACTGGGGGGGCGCAGAACACCCAGTAC.

This clone is labeled medium-sized. Mouse names are used for the genes. The sequenced fragment ends 1 residue before the CDR3 boundary, so the rest is inferred from the germline J gene. V and J are TRBV1 and TRBJ2-7; TRBD1 matches 10 bases. V gave up 4 bases and J gave up 6 bases; unmatched junction bases: 3. Per germline, CDR1 NSQYPW and CDR2 LRSPGD (reference sequence). This CDR3 is built from 13 residues. CDR3 protein: CTCSGQGAGEQYF. Incomplete CDR3 DNA: TGCACCTGCAGTGGACAGGGGGCGGGTGAACAGTAC.

About this clone: Each gene name is a mouse one. The CDR3 end lies 1 residue beyond the end of the read and is filled in from the germline J gene. The V and J genes are TRBV12-1 and TRBJ1-4, with TRBD1 identical over 8 bases. The ends lost 2 bases at V and 4 bases at J; junction bases unmatched: 2. CDR3 length equals 14 residues. From germline, CDR1 is SGHSN and CDR2 HYEKVE. The CDR3 bases that were read are TGTGCCAGCTCTCCAGGGGGCGGCAACGAAAGATTATTT. Residues: CASSPGGGNERLF. The full CDR3 is CASSPGGGNERLFF. Filled out from reference TRBV12-1 and TRBJ1-4, the complete variable domain reads DSGVVQSPRHIIKEKGGRSVLTCIPISGHSNVVWYQQTLGKELKFLIQHYEKVERDKGFLPSRFSVQQFDDYHSEMNMSALELEDSAMYFCASSPGGGNERLFFGHGTKLSVL.

There are a few counts of this clone. Gene names follow the mouse nomenclature. CDR3 protein: CASSLTTNSDYTF. The CDR3 bases that were read are TGTGCCAGCAGCCTGACAACAAACTCCGACTACACC. The chain links TRBV3 to TRBJ1-2; D is ambiguous. Read data end 1 residue before the CDR3 end; the end is taken from the germline J gene. The CDR3 contains 13 residues. In germline, CDR1 is SNHLY, CDR2 FYNGKV (reference sequence). The V end was cut by 5 bases, the J end by 0 bases, with 7 bases between.

As concerns this clone: Gene names denote mouse genes. The read ends 1 residue early relative to the CDR3; the germline J gene fills the gap. V usage is TRBV16 and J usage is TRBJ1-5; D unclear. The V end was cut by 5 bases, the J end by 1 base, with 6 bases between. The CDR3 has 13 residues. CDR1 is SGHSA and CDR2 is FRNQAP in the germline V gene. Here the CDR3 reads CASSPRNNQAPLF. The sequenced CDR3 bases are TGTGCAAGCAGCCCCCGAAACAACCAGGCTCCGCTT. The entire variable domain, with the rest obtained from reference TRBV16 and TRBJ1-5, is as follows: NAGVIQTPRHKVTGKGQEATLWCEPISGHSAVFWYRQTIVQGLEFLTYFRNQAPIDDSGMPKERFSAQMPNQSHSTLKIQSTQPQDSAVYLCASSPRNNQAPLFGEGTRLSVL.

Comments on this clone: Gene names denote mouse genes. Coverage ceases 1 residue before the CDR3 finishes, and the germline J gene fills in the end. This rearrangement joins TRBV26 to TRBJ2-7; D not certain. V lost 0 bases and J lost 6, with 3 bases in between. Germline values: CDR1 KGHPV, CDR2 FQNQEV (reference sequence). This CDR3 comprises 11 residues. The part of the CDR3 DNA that was read is TGTGCCAGCAGTCTGTCGTTTGAACAGTAC. As protein: CASSLSFEQY. The entire CDR3 reads CASSLSFEQYF.

As regards this clone: The gene names here belong to mouse. With the read ending 1 residue before the CDR3 end, the germline J gene is used to fill in that end. The chain has TRBV26 and TRBJ2-2; maybe TRBD2 (6 bases). V gave up 0 bases and J gave up 4 bases, with 12 bases separating them. From germline, CDR1 is KGHPV and CDR2 FQNQEV (reference sequence). This CDR3 has 16 residues. CDR3 region: CASSLSRGEGTGQLYF. The CDR3 DNA, read in part, is TGTGCCAGCAGTCTGTCGCGGGGGGAAGGCACCGGGCAGCTCTAC.

Details on this clone: Any gene name here is a mouse gene name. The missing CDR3 end, 1 residue past where the read stops, is filled in from the germline J gene. This chain uses TRBV26 with TRBJ2-5; D gene ambiguous. In germline, CDR1 is KGHPV, CDR2 FQNQEV (reference sequence). The CDR3 sequence is 13 residues long. V lost 3 bases and J lost 0, with 4 bases in between. This chain's CDR3 is CASSLYNQDTQYF. The covered CDR3 bases are TGTGCCAGCAGTCTATACAACCAAGACACCCAGTAC.